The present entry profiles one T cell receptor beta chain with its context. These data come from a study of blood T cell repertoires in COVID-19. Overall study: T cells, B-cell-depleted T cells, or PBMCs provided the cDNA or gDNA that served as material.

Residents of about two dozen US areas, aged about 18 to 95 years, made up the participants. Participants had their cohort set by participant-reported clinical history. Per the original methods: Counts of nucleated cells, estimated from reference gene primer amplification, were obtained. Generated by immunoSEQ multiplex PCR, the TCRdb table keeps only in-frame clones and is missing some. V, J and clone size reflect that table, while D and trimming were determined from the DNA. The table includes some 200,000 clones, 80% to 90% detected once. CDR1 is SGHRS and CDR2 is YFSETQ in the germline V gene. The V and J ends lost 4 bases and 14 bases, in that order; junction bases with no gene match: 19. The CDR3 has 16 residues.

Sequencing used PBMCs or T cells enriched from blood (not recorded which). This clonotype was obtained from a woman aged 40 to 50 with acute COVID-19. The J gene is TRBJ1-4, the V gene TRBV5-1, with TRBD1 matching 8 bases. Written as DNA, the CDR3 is TGCGCCAGCAGCCTAGATGGACAGGGCATAACAACCAAGCTGTTTTTT. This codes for CASSLDGQGITTKLFF.